This T cell receptor beta chain was captured in a study of blood T cells in healthy people across ages. Study findings and constraints: Donors of long life had a larger count of naive CD4+ cells and greater diversity than aged donors.

For the second PCR, which ran for 7 to 11 cycles, a sample-barcoded 5' primer and a J-beta primer mix were used. TCRdb reanalysed the 5' RACE reads using MiXCR and keeps one entry per CDR3 protein. The sample holds roughly 500,000 distinct CDR3 sequences, 25% to 30% seen once. To note about this clonotype: Its specificity is not known.

The sample consisted of blood. This receptor was taken from a woman in her 70s in good health.

The CDR3: CASSGTVETQYF. In DNA, the CDR3 is TGTGCCAGCAGTGGGACAGTGGAGACCCAGTACTTC. The rearrangement uses TRBV2 and TRBJ2-5, with a tentative D call TRBD1 (6 bases). Germline CDR1 and CDR2: SNHLY and FYNNEI. The CDR3 is 12 amino acids. V was clipped by 4 bases and J by 5 bases, with 8 bases between them.